Each of the 24 T cell receptor beta chains below was sequenced from the same sample in a study of T cell changes during pregnancy in multiple sclerosis. Only in-frame clones appear in the TCRdb table, and some are missing; sequencing was by immunoSEQ multiplex PCR. The sample has tens of thousands of clones, 89% seen once. The specimen was CD8+ T cells from peripheral blood mononuclear cells, collected in the third trimester of pregnancy. These receptors all stem from a female donor with multiple sclerosis, enrolled in a pregnancy study.

The chain links TRBV13 to TRBJ1-1; D not resolved. The CDR3 sequence is 12 residues long. The V and J ends lost 1 base and 7 bases respectively, with 7 bases between them. The V gene's germline CDR1 is PRHDT and CDR2 FYEKMQ (reference sequence). The CDR3 loop is CASSLETNEAFF. In DNA form, the CDR3 reads TGTGCCAGCAGCTTAGAGACTAATGAAGCTTTCTTT.

The table lists this clone with a few counts. The genes are TRBV27 and TRBJ1-6, with 8 nucleotides matching TRBD1. The CDR3 loop spans 17 amino acids. V lost 6 bases, J lost 6 bases, and 13 bases stayed unmatched. CDR1 and CDR2 from the germline V gene are MNHEY and SMNVEV (reference sequence). The CDR3 bases are TGTGCCAGCAGCAACCTCGGTCAGGGGGCCTCTAATTCACCCCTCCACTTT. Amino acid sequence: CASSNLGQGASNSPLHF.

The CDR3 loop is CASSSILLSPHNEQFF. Here the CDR3 DNA reads TGTGCCAGCAGCTCCATACTTCTTTCCCCCCACAATGAGCAGTTCTTC. V gene TRBV7-9 combines with J gene TRBJ2-1; D unresolved. Germline CDR1 SEHNR, CDR2 FQNEAQ (reference sequence). The CDR3 runs 16 residues. Trimming shortened V by 4 bases and J by 5 bases, and 18 bases separated the two germline ends.

V is TRBV18 and J is TRBJ1-1, with D perhaps TRBD1 (5 bases). Germline CDR1 reads KGHSH; CDR2 reads LQKENI. The CDR3 extends over 15 amino acids. The V and J ends lost 5 bases and 0 bases respectively, with 13 bases between them. The CDR3: CASSTAGTMNTEAFF. The CDR3 DNA reads TGTGCCAGCTCAACCGCGGGGACCATGAACACTGAAGCTTTCTTT.

CDR3 coding DNA: TGCAGCGTTGAATCTGGACAGGGACTATTCTATGGCTACACCTTC. It codes for CSVESGQGLFYGYTF. J is TRBJ1-2 and V is TRBV29-1, with TRBD1 matching 8 bases. The J segment lost 4 bases and the V segment lost 2 bases, leaving 9 bases of the junction unmatched. The germline V gene encodes CDR1 SQVTM and CDR2 ANQGSEA. The CDR3 runs to 15 residues.

This clone was seen just once. The chain carries TRBV6-5 and TRBJ1-1; D possibly corresponds to TRBD1 (6 bases). Germline CDR1 and CDR2: MNHEY and SVGAGI. V gave up 0 bases and J gave up 6 bases, with 11 bases separating them. The CDR3 covers 14 residues. CDR3 sequence reads: CASSYSMTGAEAFF. Here the CDR3 DNA reads TGTGCCAGCAGTTACTCGATGACAGGAGCTGAAGCTTTCTTT.

The chain recombines TRBV7-2 with TRBJ1-4; D gene unclear. V gave up 4 bases and J gave up 0 bases, with 9 bases separating them. The CDR3 sequence is 15 residues long. The V gene's germline CDR1 is SGHTA and CDR2 FQGNSA. The CDR3 sequence: CASSSDKATNEKLFF. The CDR3 DNA sequence: TGTGCCAGCAGCTCCGACAAGGCAACTAATGAAAAACTGTTTTTT.

This chain joins TRBV23-1 and TRBJ1-3, with unresolved D. TRBV23-1 qualifies as an ORF whose function is uncertain. V was clipped by 2 bases and J by 3 bases, with 23 bases between them. The CDR3 has 19 residues. The DNA for the CDR3 is TGCGCCAGCAGTCAACAAAGTCGGAGCTGGGAGCTCGGTGGAAACACCATATATTTT. This sequence encodes CASSQQSRSWELGGNTIYF.

The rearrangement joins TRBV5-6 to TRBJ2-7; weak D call: TRBD1 (5 bases). This CDR3 is 14 amino acids long. Germline CDR1 is SGHDT and CDR2 is YYEEEE. Between the trimmed V and J ends, which lost 0 bases and 3 bases, there was a span of 10 bases. The CDR3 spells CASSLGQTLYEQYF. CDR3 DNA sequence: TGTGCCAGCAGCTTGGGACAGACCCTCTACGAGCAGTACTTC.

This clone was counted once. The chain is built from TRBV9 and TRBJ1-2; the D is unclear. Germline CDR1 and CDR2: SGDLS and YYNGEE. The CDR3 is 16 residues long. The V end was cut by 3 bases, the J end by 5 bases, with 20 bases between. The CDR3 coding sequence is TGTGCCAGCAGCGAGGAGTCAACCCAACCACTTTATGGCTACACCTTC. This gives the protein CASSEESTQPLYGYTF.

V and J are TRBV6-5 and TRBJ1-1, with a possible D match to TRBD1 (5 bases). The CDR3 covers 13 residues. The V gene's germline CDR1 is MNHEY and CDR2 SVGAGI. V was cut by 6 bases and J by 5 bases, with 13 bases left in between. The chain's CDR3 is CASRYDGGTEAFF. The CDR3 region has the DNA TGTGCCAGCAGGTACGACGGGGGAACTGAAGCTTTCTTT.

The V gene is TRBV6-5, the J gene TRBJ2-1, with 7 bases aligning to TRBD2. The CDR3 is 15 residues long. Germline lookup yields CDR1 MNHEY and CDR2 SVGAGI. The trim removed 2 bases at V and 7 bases at J, leaving 8 bases unmatched. The CDR3 loop is CASSYPGGPINEQFF. The CDR3, as DNA: TGTGCCAGCAGTTACCCGGGAGGACCGATTAATGAGCAGTTCTTC.

The chain links TRBV7-3 to TRBJ2-6; D gene uncertain. Per germline, CDR1 SGHTA and CDR2 FQGTGA. This CDR3 spans 14 amino acids. V lost 5 bases and J lost 1, with 6 bases in between. The CDR3 protein is CASSVNSGANVLTF. The CDR3 DNA is TGTGCCAGCAGCGTTAATTCTGGGGCCAACGTCCTGACTTTC.

This chain joins TRBV27 and TRBJ2-7; 12 bases align to TRBD1. After removal of 7 bases from V and 5 bases from J, the junction contained 6 bases not matched to a gene. The germline gives CDR1 MNHEY, CDR2 SMNVEV (reference sequence). The CDR3 extends over 14 amino acids. The CDR3 protein is CASMMGTGGNEQYF. CDR3 DNA: TGTGCCAGCATGATGGGGACAGGGGGCAACGAGCAGTACTTC.

The rearrangement links TRBV7-9 to TRBJ2-1; TRBD2 aligns across 7 bases. The V gene end was trimmed by 5 bases and the J gene end by 0 bases; junction bases not matched to a gene: 13. This CDR3 is 18 amino acids long. Germline CDR1 reads SEHNR; CDR2 reads FQNEAQ (reference sequence). CDR3 nucleotide sequence: TGTGCCAGCAGCCCCACCCTCAAAGCGGGGAGCTCCTACAATGAGCAGTTCTTC. Its protein product is CASSPTLKAGSSYNEQFF. The whole variable domain, filled in from reference TRBV7-9 and TRBJ2-1, reads DTGVSQNPRHKITKRGQNVTFRCDPISEHNRLYWYRQTLGQGPEFLTYFQNEAQLEKSRLLSDRFSAERPKGSFSTLEIQRTEQGDSAMYLCASSPTLKAGSSYNEQFFGPGTRLTVL.

This chain joins TRBV20-1 and TRBJ2-1; D gene ambiguous. The CDR3 covers 10 residues. Germline CDR1 reads DFQATT; CDR2 reads SNEGSKA (reference sequence). The V end lost 6 bases, the J end lost 4 bases, and 4 bases lay between the germline ends. The CDR3 bases are TGCAGTGCCGGGTACAATGAGCAGTTCTTC. Encoded protein: CSAGYNEQFF.

This chain's CDR3 is CAISTGTGANVLTF. Written as DNA, the CDR3 is TGTGCCATCAGTACAGGTACCGGGGCCAACGTCCTGACTTTC. The chain links TRBV10-3 to TRBJ2-6; D might be TRBD1 (5 bases). V lost 5 bases to trimming and J lost 4 bases, with 9 bases between them. The CDR3 extends over 14 amino acids. From germline, CDR1 is ENHRY and CDR2 SYGVKD.

The chain uses TRBV2 and TRBJ2-1; tentatively, D is TRBD2 (5 bases). The CDR3 has 15 amino acids. Between the trimmed V and J ends, which lost 5 bases and 5 bases, there was a span of 16 bases. CDR1 and CDR2 (germline): SNHLY, FYNNEI. The CDR3 reads CASSSGSNLNNEQFF. CDR3 nucleotides: TGTGCCAGCAGTAGCGGCAGTAATCTAAACAATGAGCAGTTCTTC.

The chain links TRBV6-5 to TRBJ1-1, with D perhaps TRBD1 (5 bases). CDR1 MNHEY and CDR2 SVGAGI come from the germline V gene. With 6 bases removed from V and 1 base from J, the gap between germline ends came to 9 bases. The CDR3 loop spans 13 amino acids. The CDR3 sequence is CASSGGTNTEAFF. The DNA of the CDR3 is TGTGCCAGCAGCGGGGGTACGAACACTGAAGCTTTCTTT.

This chain joins TRBV6-8 and TRBJ2-1; possibly TRBD1 for D (5 bases). The germline V gene encodes CDR1 MNHGY and CDR2 SAAAGT. CDR3 size: 16 residues. The V end lost 1 base, the J end lost 0 bases, and 10 bases lay between the germline ends. CDR3 in amino acids: CASSYYRTPSYNEQFF. CDR3 DNA: TGTGCCAGCAGTTACTATAGGACACCCTCCTACAATGAGCAGTTCTTC.

This chain connects TRBV27 to TRBJ1-2, with 7 bases fitting TRBD1. The V gene's germline CDR1 is MNHEY and CDR2 SMNVEV (reference sequence). Trimming took 5 bases from V and 7 from J; bases not matched to a gene: 13. This CDR3 contains 15 residues. CDR3 nucleotides: TGTGCCAGCAGTCTGACCCCTACAGGGGCTGGTGGCTACACCTTC. Its protein is CASSLTPTGAGGYTF.

The chain links TRBV28 to TRBJ2-7, with TRBD1 matching 9 bases. Looked up from germline, CDR1 is MDHEN and CDR2 is SYDVKM. This CDR3 contains 16 residues. The ends lost 2 bases at V and 6 bases at J; junction bases unmatched: 11. The DNA of the CDR3 is TGTGCCAGCAGTTTAGGAAACAGGGGGCGAGGTGGCGAGCAGTACTTC. This gives the protein CASSLGNRGRGGEQYF.

The chain uses TRBV19 and TRBJ2-5, with 10 nucleotides matching TRBD2. Germline CDR1 and CDR2: LNHDA and SQIVND (reference sequence). The CDR3 totals 19 residues. V lost 3 bases, J lost 3 bases, and 16 bases stayed unmatched. CDR3 protein: CASSIRAWLTSGLKETQYF. The CDR3 bases are TGTGCCAGTAGTATCCGGGCTTGGTTGACTAGCGGGCTCAAAGAGACCCAGTACTTC.

This clone is a singleton in its sample. This chain uses TRBV11-2 with TRBJ1-1; the match to TRBD1 covers 7 bases. The length of the CDR3 is 16 residues. Trimming took 5 bases from V and 1 from J; bases not matched to a gene: 10. The germline V gene encodes CDR1 SGHAT and CDR2 FQNNGV. The CDR3 reads CASSPDRMLGNTEAFF. CDR3 nucleotides: TGTGCCAGCAGCCCGGACAGGATGTTGGGGAACACTGAAGCTTTCTTT.